This TCR beta chain was sequenced for a study of blood T cell repertoires in COVID-19. CDR1 LNHDA and CDR2 SQIVND come from the germline V gene (reference sequence). This CDR3 has 16 amino acids. J lost 2 bases, V lost 4 bases, and 8 bases had no gene match. Measured with immunoSEQ multiplex PCR; TCRdb has only the in-frame clones, and not every one. Of 97,000 or so clones in the sample, around nine tenths were seen once. This clonotype was obtained from a woman in her forties or fifties with COVID-19, enrolled during active disease. Material: peripheral blood. The chain joins TRBV19 to TRBJ2-5; TRBD1 aligns across 9 bases. Here the CDR3 DNA reads TGTGCCAGTAGTAAGAGACAGGGGGTCGGACAAGAGACCCAGTACTTC. Amino acids: CASSKRQGVGQETQYF.